This T cell receptor beta chain was sequenced for a study of CD8+ T cells in alopecia areata. Study background: It was approximately 6-10-week-old female C3H/HeJ mice that received skin from 6-12-month-old C3H/HeJ graft donors with spontaneous alopecia. Study observations and caveats: Higher clonality than in normal scalp was seen in lesional scalp, especially alopecia totalis/universalis.

The sequencing template was cDNA reverse transcribed from extracted RNA. Clones were sequenced by immunoSEQ multiplex PCR, and TCRdb holds only the in-frame ones, with some missing. The sample shows 250,000 or so clones, none of them appearing just once. Worth noting for this clone: What it recognizes is unknown. Gene names are mouse gene names. Read sequence stops 4 residues before the CDR3 end, and the germline J gene provides the missing end. Other DNA sequences in this specimen translate into the identical CDR3.

Cell sorting was performed on pooled cutaneous lymph node cells with CD4, CD8alpha, NKG2D, NKG2ACE and other markers. Germline V gives CDR1 NSQYPW, CDR2 LRSPGD (reference sequence). This CDR3 contains 14 residues. This chain joins TRBV1 and TRBJ2-7, with 11 bases matching TRBD2. This sequence originates from a C3H/HeJ mouse with alopecia areata. The MHC haplotype of this mouse line is H2-k. Material: CD4+ T cells sorted from a lymph node. The CDR3 loop reads CTCSGGTGGYEQYF. The sequenced CDR3 bases are TGCACCTGCAGTGGAGGGACTGGGGGTTAT.